This TCR beta chain was sequenced during a study of blood T cell repertoires in COVID-19. About the study: The study drew acute and convalescent COVID-19 samples from the United States, Italy and Spain.

This clone has only one observation. This table comes from immunoSEQ multiplex PCR, and its TCRdb copy is limited to in-frame clones, with some not included. The sample includes about 310,000 clones, roughly 85% seen only once; the top ten take less than 2.5%. The study drew participants aged about 18 to 89 years from 20 to 30 US areas. Participants had their cohort set by participant-reported clinical history. Resolution of symptoms, clearance, or two negative PCRs was present in recovered Cohort 3 donors. The CDR3 consists of 17 residues. V lost 2 bases to trimming and J lost 4 bases; unmatched junction nucleotides: 11. Germline V gene sequence: CDR1 MGHRA, CDR2 YSYEKL.

The V gene is TRBV4-1, the J gene TRBJ2-5; 9 bases are shared with TRBD1. The sequence was collected from a man aged 25 to 40 who had recovered from COVID-19. Input material: PBMCs or T cells enriched from blood (not recorded which). The CDR3 is CASSQPYLLTGGETQYF. The CDR3 DNA sequence: TGCGCCAGCAGCCAACCGTATCTTCTGACAGGGGGAGAGACCCAGTACTTC.